A single sample gave rise to the 6 T cell receptor beta chains below, sequenced in a study of shared clonotypes between healthy human individuals. Assay: immunoSEQ multiplex PCR; the TCRdb copy retains only in-frame clones and omits some. The data contain around 2.5 million clones, 93% of them singletons. Sequences were obtained from naive CD4+ T cells from PBMCs. The subset here: CD45RA+ positively selected. These receptor sequences come from a man younger than 35 in good health. Some clones in this sample may be carry-over from other donors' samples.

CDR3 region: CASSPLGESNEQYF. The CDR3, as DNA: TGCGCCAGCAGCCCCCTGGGGGAGTCGAACGAGCAGTACTTC. The V call is TRBV10-1, the J call TRBJ2-7; D may match TRBD1 or TRBD2 (5 bases each). This CDR3 contains 14 residues. Per the germline V gene, CDR1 is WNHNN and CDR2 is SYGVQD (reference sequence). V gave up 6 bases and J gave up 5 bases, with 17 bases separating them.

The gene calls are TRBV6-5 and TRBJ1-3; possibly TRBD1 for D (6 bases). V was cut by 10 bases and J by 4 bases, with 14 bases left in between. Per the germline V gene, CDR1 is MNHEY and CDR2 is SVGAGI. This CDR3 contains 13 residues. DNA of the CDR3: TGTGCCAACCCACAGGGTAACGGAAACACCATATATTTT. Translated, it gives CANPQGNGNTIYF.

The CDR3 DNA sequence: TGTGCCATCAGTGAGAAAGACGGTCAGCCCCAGCATTTT. Amino acids: CAISEKDGQPQHF. The gene calls are TRBV10-3 and TRBJ1-5; D unclear. With 2 bases removed from V and 6 bases from J, the gap between germline ends came to 8 bases. The germline gives CDR1 ENHRY, CDR2 SYGVKD. The CDR3 is 13 amino acids.

This clone was observed a single time. The chain carries TRBV5-6 and TRBJ2-7, with a possible D match to TRBD1 (5 bases). CDR1 is SGHDT and CDR2 is YYEEEE in the germline V gene. V was pared by 6 bases and J by 0 bases, with 16 bases between. The CDR3 is 15 residues long. CDR3 region: CASIEEPTDSYEQYF. The DNA for the CDR3 is TGTGCCAGCATCGAGGAACCGACAGACTCCTACGAGCAGTACTTC.

This chain links TRBV5-1 with TRBJ2-1; the match to TRBD2 covers 7 bases. This CDR3 comprises 15 residues. J lost 0 bases, V lost 5 bases, and 5 bases had no gene match. Germline V lookup: CDR1 SGHRS, CDR2 YFSETQ. This CDR3 is CASSSTSSSYNEQFF. CDR3 nucleotide sequence: TGCGCCAGCAGTTCGACTAGCAGCTCCTACAATGAGCAGTTCTTC.

In regard to this clone: The sample has other DNA sequences that encode this CDR3 too. The V call is TRBV5-1, the J call TRBJ2-7, with D possibly matching TRBD1 (6 bases). The CDR3 length is 13 residues. V was pared by 4 bases and J by 2 bases, with 10 bases between. CDR1 and CDR2 (germline): SGHRS, YFSETQ. CDR3 protein: CASSPGQTYEQYF. In nucleotides, the CDR3 is TGCGCCAGCAGCCCCGGACAGACCTACGAGCAGTACTTC.